Presented here are 22 T cell receptor beta chains from one specimen sequenced in a study of vaccination effects on CD4 cells after COVID-19. Their antigens remain unidentified. Viral peptide pool expansion of antigen-specific CD4+ T cells preceded sequencing in the ViraFEST assay. After roughly 10 days in culture, the CD4+ T cells were isolated. Participants each got two BNT162b2 or mRNA-1273 vaccine doses. Measured with immunoSEQ multiplex PCR; TCRdb has only the in-frame clones, and not every one. Of fewer than 20,000 clones in the sample, 76% were seen once. This material consisted of CD4+ T cells from PBMCs cultured with HCoV-NL63 spike peptides, taken after COVID-19 vaccination. The receptors were gathered from a human donor who received a COVID-19 vaccine.

This clone came up a few times. The chain joins TRBV14 to TRBJ2-7, with 7 positions matching TRBD1. The CDR3 loop spans 14 amino acids. The V gene end was trimmed by 1 base and the J gene end by 4 bases; junction bases not matched to a gene: 4. Germline values: CDR1 SGHDN, CDR2 FVKESK. As DNA, the CDR3 is TGTGCCAGCAGCCAAGTGGGGACAGCTTACGAGCAGTACTTC. It specifies CASSQVGTAYEQYF. The whole variable domain, filled in from reference TRBV14 and TRBJ2-7, reads EAGVTQFPSHSVIEKGQTVTLRCDPISGHDNLYWYRRVMGKEIKFLLHFVKESKQDESGMPNNRFLAERTGGTYSTLKVQPAELEDSGVYFCASSQVGTAYEQYFGPGTRLTVT.

This chain joins TRBV4-2 and TRBJ2-5; the match to TRBD2 covers 8 bases. V shed 2 bases and J 9 bases; nucleotides not matched to a gene: 11. The V gene's germline CDR1 is LGHNA and CDR2 YNFKEQ. The CDR3 is 15 amino acids. The CDR3 DNA reads TGTGCCAGCAGCCAAATACACAGCGGGAGCTCGGCCCAGTACTTC. Residues: CASSQIHSGSSAQYF.

By share, this clone counts as medium-sized. The CDR3 nucleotides read TGTGCCAGCAGCTTAGAACAGAATCAACAAGCTTTCTTT. Residues: CASSLEQNQQAFF. The V gene is TRBV7-2, the J gene TRBJ1-1, with no clear D. The CDR3 is made up of 13 amino acids. Between the trimmed V and J ends, which lost 1 base and 9 bases, there was a span of 12 bases. CDR1 is SGHTA, CDR2 FQGNSA, per germline.

V usage is TRBV18 and J usage is TRBJ1-4, with 7 positions matching TRBD1. With 6 bases clipped from V and 4 bases from J, the junction kept 11 bases outside the gene matches. From germline, CDR1 is KGHSH and CDR2 LQKENI. The CDR3 runs to 16 residues. CDR3 loop: CASSPNTGALNEKLFF. The CDR3 DNA is TGTGCCAGCTCGCCAAATACAGGGGCCCTTAATGAAAAACTGTTTTTT.

The gene calls are TRBV12-3 or TRBV12-4 and TRBJ1-6, with D unresolved. V was shortened by 2 bases and J by 10 bases, with 9 bases between the two germline ends. The CDR3 extends over 13 amino acids. CDR3 loop: CASSLLGFSPLHF. Written as DNA, the CDR3 is TGTGCCAGCAGTTTATTGGGTTTCTCACCCCTCCACTTT.

This clone turned up a few times. The genes are TRBV5-5 and TRBJ2-6, with a possible D match to TRBD2 (6 bases). Trimming cost V 0 bases and J 2 bases, with 9 bases left between them. Per the germline V gene, CDR1 is SGHKS and CDR2 is YYEKEE (reference sequence). CDR3 length: 16 amino acids. CDR3: CASSLAGGAGANVLTF. CDR3 sequence (DNA): TGTGCCAGCAGCTTGGCCGGGGGAGCTGGGGCCAACGTCCTGACTTTC.

This clone was detected only once. The rearrangement links TRBV19 to TRBJ2-2; 9 bases line up with TRBD1. The trim removed 6 bases at V and 4 bases at J, leaving 6 bases unmatched. Germline lookup yields CDR1 LNHDA and CDR2 SQIVND (reference sequence). There are 15 residues in the CDR3. CDR3 amino acids: CASREQGAGTGELFF. The DNA for the CDR3 is TGTGCCAGTAGAGAACAGGGGGCCGGCACCGGGGAGCTGTTTTTT. Variable domain in full (rest from reference TRBV19 and TRBJ2-2): DGGITQSPKYLFRKEGQNVTLSCEQNLNHDAMYWYRQDPGQGLRLIYYSQIVNDFQKGDIAEGYSVSREKKESFPLTVTSAQKNPTAFYLCASREQGAGTGELFFGEGSRLTVL.

V usage is TRBV29-1 and J usage is TRBJ1-1; 9 positions agree with TRBD1. The CDR3 totals 12 residues. J lost 3 bases, V lost 6 bases, and 2 bases had no gene match. The germline V gene encodes CDR1 SQVTM and CDR2 ANQGSEA. In nucleotides, the CDR3 is TGCAGCGTGCACAGGGGGCACACTGAAGCTTTCTTT. Its translation is CSVHRGHTEAFF.

This clone turned up a few times. The J gene is TRBJ1-6, the V gene TRBV30; D is unresolved. This CDR3 has 14 amino acids. V gave up 4 bases and J gave up 3 bases, with 10 bases separating them. The germline V gene encodes CDR1 GTSNPN and CDR2 SVGIG (reference sequence). The DNA for the CDR3 is TGTGCCTGGAATCGGGTTCTCTATAATTCACCCCTCCACTTT. Translated, it gives CAWNRVLYNSPLHF.

The chain uses TRBV30 and TRBJ1-2; tentatively, D is TRBD1 (5 bases). Germline CDR1 GTSNPN, CDR2 SVGIG (reference sequence). This CDR3 is 13 amino acids long. V shed 0 bases and J shed 7 bases, with 12 bases lying between them. In nucleotides, the CDR3 is TGTGCCTGGAGTGTAAGGTTGCAGGGTGGCTACACCTTC. The encoded protein is CAWSVRLQGGYTF.

The J gene is TRBJ1-2, the V gene TRBV10-1; D gene ambiguous. Germline V gene data show CDR1 as WNHNN and CDR2 as SYGVQD (reference sequence). Trimming removed 11 bases at V and 8 bases at J, with 9 bases between. CDR3 size: 9 residues. CDR3 in amino acids: CARQKGYTF. DNA for the CDR3: TGCGCCCGCCAGAAGGGCTACACCTTC.

Here the CDR3 reads CASSRDGNYGYTF. Written as DNA, the CDR3 is TGTGCCAGCAGCCGGGACGGCAACTATGGCTACACCTTC. The rearrangement uses TRBV6-5 and TRBJ1-2; weak D call: TRBD1 (5 bases). The V end was cut by 6 bases, the J end by 2 bases, with 10 bases between. This CDR3 has 13 amino acids. CDR1 and CDR2 (germline): MNHEY, SVGAGI.

This chain connects TRBV10-3 to TRBJ1-1, with 8 bases identical to TRBD1. This CDR3 region has 12 residues. The ends lost 10 bases at V and 6 bases at J; junction bases unmatched: 7. Germline CDR1 is ENHRY and CDR2 is SYGVKD. This CDR3 reads CATRQGRAEAFF. For the CDR3, the DNA is TGTGCCACCCGACAGGGGAGGGCTGAAGCTTTCTTT.

The chain carries TRBV9 and TRBJ1-1; possible D gene TRBD1, 5 bases. V was trimmed by 4 bases and J by 1 base, leaving 11 bases between them. Germline values: CDR1 SGDLS, CDR2 YYNGEE. This CDR3 spans 14 amino acids. CDR3 region: CASSPQDKNTEAFF. CDR3 bases: TGTGCCAGCAGCCCTCAGGACAAGAACACTGAAGCTTTCTTT.

On this clone itself: A junction boundary mismatches the germline segment, possibly from a read error. The chain employs TRBV30 and TRBJ1-6; 10 bases are shared with TRBD1. The CDR3 has 14 residues. Looked up from germline, CDR1 is GTSNPN and CDR2 is SVGIG (reference sequence). CDR3 protein: CAWGQGGYISPLHF. CDR3 in DNA: TGTGCCTGGGGACAGGGGGGCTATATTTCACCCCTCCACTTT.

This clone was seen a single time. This rearrangement joins TRBV19 to TRBJ2-1; tentative D call: TRBD1 (7 bases). Per the germline V gene, CDR1 is LNHDA and CDR2 is SQIVND (reference sequence). This CDR3 has 15 residues. Trimming cost V 5 bases and J 0 bases, with 11 bases left between them. The CDR3 reads CASSQGGSSYNEQFF. The CDR3 DNA reads TGTGCCAGTAGTCAGGGGGGAAGCTCCTACAATGAGCAGTTCTTC.

V usage is TRBV21-1 and J usage is TRBJ2-5; the table assigns TRBD2, which was not confirmed against the DNA. TRBV21-1 has pseudogene status. The CDR3 runs 17 residues. Here the CDR3 reads CASSERRLAGAQETQYF. In DNA form, the CDR3 reads TGTGCCAGCAGCGAAAGGAGACTAGCGGGGGCACAAGAGACCCAGTACTTC.

This chain uses TRBV3-1 (or the pseudogene TRBV3-2) with TRBJ1-1, with D uncertain. V was shortened by 4 bases and J by 1 base, with 16 bases between the two germline ends. Germline V CDR1 and CDR2: LGHDT, YNNKEL (reference sequence). This CDR3 contains 16 residues. In DNA, the CDR3 is TGTGCCAGCAGCCCCAAGCCATTTTCGGGGAACACTGAAGCTTTCTTT. Translation gives CASSPKPFSGNTEAFF.

This clone was counted a few times. The chain recombines TRBV30 with TRBJ1-6; 7 nucleotides match TRBD1. V was clipped by 6 bases and J by 10 bases; unmatched bases: 12. The CDR3 has 14 amino acids. The V gene's germline CDR1 is GTSNPN and CDR2 SVGIG (reference sequence). This CDR3 reads CACSPRQGKSPLHF. The CDR3 DNA reads as TGTGCCTGCTCTCCCCGACAGGGTAAATCACCCCTCCACTTT.

This clone was observed a few times. V gene TRBV19 combines with J gene TRBJ1-6, with a tentative D call TRBD1 (5 bases). The CDR3 contains 14 residues. CDR1 and CDR2 (germline): LNHDA, SQIVND (reference sequence). V lost 9 bases and J lost 5, with 14 bases in between. The CDR3: CASCAGRNNSPLHF. CDR3 DNA: TGTGCCAGCTGTGCAGGGAGGAATAATTCACCCCTCCACTTT.

This clone was observed a handful of times. V is TRBV5-1 and J is TRBJ1-1; D perhaps matches TRBD1 (6 bases). Germline CDR1 and CDR2: SGHRS and YFSETQ. The CDR3 spans 14 residues. V lost 3 bases and J lost 1, with 10 bases in between. CDR3: CASSSGQPNTEAFF. The DNA for the CDR3 is TGCGCCAGCAGCTCTGGACAGCCGAACACTGAAGCTTTCTTT. Full variable domain (rest looked up from reference TRBV5-1 and TRBJ1-1): KAGVTQTPRYLIKTRGQQVTLSCSPISGHRSVSWYQQTPGQGLQFLFEYFSETQRNKGNFPGRFSGRQFSNSRSEMNVSTLELGDSALYLCASSSGQPNTEAFFGQGTRLTVV.

This clone has a handful of counts. This rearrangement joins TRBV20-1 to TRBJ1-5; D call uncertain. The CDR3 is 16 amino acids. Germline V lookup: CDR1 DFQATT, CDR2 SNEGSKA (reference sequence). V was pared by 6 bases and J by 4 bases, with 22 bases between. CDR3 in amino acids: CSASNNLRAGNQPQHF. DNA of the CDR3: TGCAGTGCCAGTAATAACCTGAGAGCGGGGAATCAGCCCCAGCATTTT.